This entry concerns a single T cell receptor beta chain. This clone has only one observation. This clone's antigen is unknown. No base-level quality is on record; no much larger clone is a single base apart. TCRbeta CDR3 regions were amplified from genomic DNA by means of the immunoSEQ Assay, a bias-controlled multiplex PCR. On the authors' methods: Nucleated cell counts per sample were estimated from amplification of reference gene primers within the assay. To quantify the absolute abundance of each unique TCRbeta CDR3 rearrangement, sequence reads were collapsed and filtered. For each sample, productive Simpson clonality was calculated as the square root of Simpson's diversity index over productive rearrangements. Entries here come from immuneACCESS through TCRdb and include only in-frame sequences with V and J called. Some clones fail to appear in such tables; in the studies checked, an unresolved V gene covers under half of the shortfall, and the cause of the remainder is unknown. From that table come the V and J calls and clone size; the DNA was used to work out D and trimming. The sample table lists 360,000 or so clones, approximately 90% of them with a count of one. The leading ten clones occupy roughly 3.9% of the sample.

The CDR3, cysteine through phenylalanine, is 15 amino acids long. The only DNA kept is the CDR3, 45 bases in frame from the first base. From a lookup of the germline V gene, CDR1 and CDR2 are KGHSH and LQKENI. The trim is 6 bases for V and 4 bases for J, with a gap of 18 bases between the germline ends. At one collaborating source in Seattle, patients were enrolled during active infection and were followed longitudinally through the course of disease. Collaborating institutions collected whole blood in K2EDTA tubes following their own protocols. Collaborator samples were shipped for TCRbeta analysis as frozen whole blood, isolated PBMCs, or DNA extracted from either sample type. These data are taken from a study of blood T cell repertoires in COVID-19 (dated by TCRdb to the early 2020s). Context from the whole study: Samples from collaborators originated in the United States, Italy and Spain and spanned both the acute and convalescent phases of COVID-19. The material from the prospective study consisted of cDNA or gDNA derived from T cells, B-cell-depleted T cells, or PBMCs. Samples came from the ongoing ImmuneRACE study (first 160 participants) plus 1,254 subjects from 6 global collaborators. A de-identified subject ID, COVID-19 status, age in years and sex were almost always included in the sample metadata. The dataset comprised deeply sampled blood TCRbeta repertoires from subjects exposed to, actively infected with, or recovered from COVID-19. Where available, HLA class I and class II types were obtained from metadata supplied by the sample provider rather than from assay-based typing. A freely available public database, intended as a resource for researchers studying the immune response to SARS-CoV-2, is where the repertoires were released.

Broader findings and caveats from the paper: The amount of clinical and demographic metadata varied by source and participant and was provided uncurated.

The rearrangement combines TRBV18 with TRBJ1-2; tentative D gene TRBD1, with 6 bases matching. The sample was peripheral blood. The sequence came from a woman aged 55-70 years with COVID-19, enrolled during active disease. The nucleotide sequence is TGTGCCAGCTCCCCGCTTGACAGGAAAGCCTATGGCTACACCTTC. Its translation is CASSPLDRKAYGYTF. With the rest looked up from the reference TRBV18 and TRBJ1-2 genes rather than sequenced, the full variable domain is NAGVMQNPRHLVRRRGQEARLRCSPMKGHSHVYWYRQLPEEGLKFMVYLQKENIIDESGMPKERFSAEFPKEGPSILRIQQVVRGDSAAYFCASSPLDRKAYGYTFGSGTRLTVV.